Reported below is one TCR beta chain. The antigen remains undetermined. Since a much larger clone is just one base distant, this may be a read error. These data belong to a study of neurological immune-mediated disorders. Study-wide results and limits: None of the CDR3 amino acid sequences of expanded clones recurred across subjects, suggesting private repertoires in all groups.

The CDR3 totals 14 residues. Per germline, CDR1 SGHRS and CDR2 YFSETQ. V shed 4 bases and J shed 3 bases, with 12 bases lying between them. As for the cDNA, it was generated by 5'RACE with 10-nucleotide random UMIs. A single record per CDR3 protein comes from TCRdb applying MiXCR to the 5' RACE reads. This table has 35,000 to 45,000 distinct CDR3 sequences, under 7.5% appearing once. The gene calls are TRBV5-1 and TRBJ2-3, with D possibly being TRBD1 (6 bases). Sequencing was performed on PBMCs. This TCR derives from a woman aged 40 to 50 in good health. The CDR3 nucleotides read TGCGCCAGCAGCCCTGGGACATTGACAGATACGCAGTATTTT. The encoded protein is CASSPGTLTDTQYF. Looking up the rest from reference TRBV5-1 and TRBJ2-3 gives the full variable domain: KAGVTQTPRYLIKTRGQQVTLSCSPISGHRSVSWYQQTPGQGLQFLFEYFSETQRNKGNFPGRFSGRQFSNSRSEMNVSTLELGDSALYLCASSPGTLTDTQYFGPGTRLTVL.